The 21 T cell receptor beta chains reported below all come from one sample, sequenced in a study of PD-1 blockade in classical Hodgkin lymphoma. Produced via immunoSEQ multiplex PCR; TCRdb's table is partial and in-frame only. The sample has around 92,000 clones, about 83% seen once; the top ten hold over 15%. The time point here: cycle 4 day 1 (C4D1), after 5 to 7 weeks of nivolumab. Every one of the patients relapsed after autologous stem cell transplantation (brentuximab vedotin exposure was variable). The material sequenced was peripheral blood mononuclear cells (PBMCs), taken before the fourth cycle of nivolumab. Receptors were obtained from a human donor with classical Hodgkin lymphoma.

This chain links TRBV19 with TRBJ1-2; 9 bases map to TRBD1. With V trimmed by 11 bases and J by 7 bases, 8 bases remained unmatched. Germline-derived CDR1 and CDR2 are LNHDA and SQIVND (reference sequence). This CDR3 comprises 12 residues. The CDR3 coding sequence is TGTGCCGCCCGGACAGGGGTGGGTGGCTACACCTTC. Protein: CAARTGVGGYTF.

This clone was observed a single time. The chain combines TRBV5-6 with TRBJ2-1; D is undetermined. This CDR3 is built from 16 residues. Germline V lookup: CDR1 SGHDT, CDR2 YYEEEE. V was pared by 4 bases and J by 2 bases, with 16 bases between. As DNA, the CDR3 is TGTGCCAGCAGCCCCTCGCCCGGGTCCACCTACAATGAGCAGTTCTTC. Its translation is CASSPSPGSTYNEQFF.

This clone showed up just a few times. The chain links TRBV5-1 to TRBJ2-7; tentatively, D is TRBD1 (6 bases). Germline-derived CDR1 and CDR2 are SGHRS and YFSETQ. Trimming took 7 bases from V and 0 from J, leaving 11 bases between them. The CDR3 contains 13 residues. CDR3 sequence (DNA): TGCGCCAGCTCCGGACAGTCCTCCTACGAGCAGTACTTC. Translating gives CASSGQSSYEQYF.

The chain's CDR3 is CASSLGLAGAINEQFF. In nucleotides, the CDR3 is TGTGCCAGCAGCTTAGGACTAGCGGGAGCGATAAATGAGCAGTTCTTC. This chain connects TRBV5-5 to TRBJ2-1; 13 bases are shared with TRBD2. Germline V lookup: CDR1 SGHKS, CDR2 YYEKEE (reference sequence). Trimming removed 2 bases from V and 7 bases from J; junction bases left unmatched: 6. The CDR3 sequence is 16 residues long.

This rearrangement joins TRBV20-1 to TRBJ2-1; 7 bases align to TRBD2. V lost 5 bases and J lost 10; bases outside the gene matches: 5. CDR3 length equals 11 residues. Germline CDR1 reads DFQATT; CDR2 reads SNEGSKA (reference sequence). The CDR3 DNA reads TGCAGTGCTCCGGGAGGCGGAGAGCAGTTCTTC. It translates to CSAPGGGEQFF.

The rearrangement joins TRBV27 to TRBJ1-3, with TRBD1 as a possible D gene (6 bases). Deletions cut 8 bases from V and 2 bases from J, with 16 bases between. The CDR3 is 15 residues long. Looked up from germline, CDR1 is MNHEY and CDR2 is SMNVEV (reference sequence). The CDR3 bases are TGTGCCAGCCGTCGAACACAGGGAGCTGGAAACACCATATATTTT. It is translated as CASRRTQGAGNTIYF.

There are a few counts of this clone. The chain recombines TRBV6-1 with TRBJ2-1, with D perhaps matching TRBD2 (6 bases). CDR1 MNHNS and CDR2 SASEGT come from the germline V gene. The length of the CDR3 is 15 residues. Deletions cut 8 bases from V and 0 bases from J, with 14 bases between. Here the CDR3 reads CASGGGLTSYNEQFF. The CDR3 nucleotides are TGTGCCAGCGGGGGAGGACTAACCTCCTACAATGAGCAGTTCTTC.

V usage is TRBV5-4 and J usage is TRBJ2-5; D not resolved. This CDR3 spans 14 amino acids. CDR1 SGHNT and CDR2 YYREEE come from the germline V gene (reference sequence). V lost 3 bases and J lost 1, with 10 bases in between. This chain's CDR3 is CASSSPAIQETQYF. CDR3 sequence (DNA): TGTGCCAGCAGCTCACCAGCAATCCAAGAGACCCAGTACTTC.

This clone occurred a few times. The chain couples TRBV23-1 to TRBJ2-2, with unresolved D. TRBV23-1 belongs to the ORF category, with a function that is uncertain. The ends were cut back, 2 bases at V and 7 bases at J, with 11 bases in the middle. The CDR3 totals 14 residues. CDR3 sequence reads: CASSQGPKGGELFF. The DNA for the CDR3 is TGCGCCAGCAGTCAAGGACCGAAGGGCGGGGAGCTGTTTTTT.

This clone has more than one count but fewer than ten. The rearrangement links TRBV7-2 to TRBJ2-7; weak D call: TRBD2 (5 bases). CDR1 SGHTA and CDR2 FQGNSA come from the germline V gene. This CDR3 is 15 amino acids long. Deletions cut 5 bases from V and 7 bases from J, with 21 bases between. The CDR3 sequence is CASSTSPRRSEEQYF. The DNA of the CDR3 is TGTGCCAGCAGCACTAGTCCCAGGAGGTCAGAAGAGCAGTACTTC.

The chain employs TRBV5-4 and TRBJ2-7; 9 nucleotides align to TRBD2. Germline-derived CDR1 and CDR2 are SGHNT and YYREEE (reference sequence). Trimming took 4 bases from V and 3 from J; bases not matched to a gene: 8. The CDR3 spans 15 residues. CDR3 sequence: CASSVLAGALYEQYF. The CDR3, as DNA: TGTGCCAGCAGCGTATTAGCGGGAGCCCTCTACGAGCAGTACTTC.

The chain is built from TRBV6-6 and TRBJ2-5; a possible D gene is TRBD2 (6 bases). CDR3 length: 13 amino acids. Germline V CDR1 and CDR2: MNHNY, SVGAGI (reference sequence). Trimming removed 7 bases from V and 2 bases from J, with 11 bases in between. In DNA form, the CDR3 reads TGTGCCAGCAATAGGGACTTACAAGAGACCCAGTACTTC. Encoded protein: CASNRDLQETQYF.

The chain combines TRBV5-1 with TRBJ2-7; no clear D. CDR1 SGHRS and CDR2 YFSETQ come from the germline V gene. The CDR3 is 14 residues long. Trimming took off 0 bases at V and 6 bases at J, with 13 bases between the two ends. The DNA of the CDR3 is TGCGCCAGCAGCTTGGCCCAGGCTAACGCCGAGCAGTACTTC. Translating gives CASSLAQANAEQYF.

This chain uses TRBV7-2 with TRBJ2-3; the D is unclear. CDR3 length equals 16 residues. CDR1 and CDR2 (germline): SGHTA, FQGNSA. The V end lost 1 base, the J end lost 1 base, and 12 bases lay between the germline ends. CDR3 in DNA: TGTGCCAGCAGCTTAGATACACAAATCGGCACAGATACGCAGTATTTT. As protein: CASSLDTQIGTDTQYF.

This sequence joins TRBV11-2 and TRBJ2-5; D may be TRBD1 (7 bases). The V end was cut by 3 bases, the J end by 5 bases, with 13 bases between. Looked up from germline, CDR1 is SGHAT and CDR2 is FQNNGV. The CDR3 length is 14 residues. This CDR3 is CASSFLQGRETQYF. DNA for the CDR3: TGTGCCAGCAGCTTTTTACAGGGGAGGGAGACCCAGTACTTC. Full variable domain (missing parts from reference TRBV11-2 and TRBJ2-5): EAGVAQSPRYKIIEKRQSVAFWCNPISGHATLYWYQQILGQGPKLLIQFQNNGVVDDSQLPKDRFSAERLKGVDSTLKIQPAKLEDSAVYLCASSFLQGRETQYFGPGTRLLVL.

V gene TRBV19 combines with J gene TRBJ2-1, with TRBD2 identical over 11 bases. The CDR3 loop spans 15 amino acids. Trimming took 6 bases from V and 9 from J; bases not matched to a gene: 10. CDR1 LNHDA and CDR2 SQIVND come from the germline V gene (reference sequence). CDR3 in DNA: TGTGCCAGTAGGCCACTAGCGGGAGTTCTGGGTGAGCAGTTCTTC. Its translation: CASRPLAGVLGEQFF.

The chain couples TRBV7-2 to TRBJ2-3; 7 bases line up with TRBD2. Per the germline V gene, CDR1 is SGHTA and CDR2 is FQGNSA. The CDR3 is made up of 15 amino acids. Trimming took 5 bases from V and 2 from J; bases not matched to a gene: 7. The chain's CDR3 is CASSRDYQNTDTQYF. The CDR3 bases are TGTGCCAGCAGCCGGGACTACCAAAACACAGATACGCAGTATTTT.

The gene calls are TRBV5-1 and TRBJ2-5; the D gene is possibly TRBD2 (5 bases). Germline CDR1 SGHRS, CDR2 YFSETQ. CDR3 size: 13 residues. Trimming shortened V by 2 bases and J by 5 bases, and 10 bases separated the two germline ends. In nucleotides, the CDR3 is TGCGCCAGCAGCTTAGCGGTTCGCGAGACCCAGTACTTC. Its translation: CASSLAVRETQYF.

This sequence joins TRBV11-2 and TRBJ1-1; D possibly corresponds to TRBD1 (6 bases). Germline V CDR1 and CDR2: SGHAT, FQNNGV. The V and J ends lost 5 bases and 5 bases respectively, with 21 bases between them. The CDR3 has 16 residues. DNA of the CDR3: TGTGCCAGCAGCCCCCCACTGGGCAGGGGCGGAACTGAAGCTTTCTTT. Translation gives CASSPPLGRGGTEAFF.

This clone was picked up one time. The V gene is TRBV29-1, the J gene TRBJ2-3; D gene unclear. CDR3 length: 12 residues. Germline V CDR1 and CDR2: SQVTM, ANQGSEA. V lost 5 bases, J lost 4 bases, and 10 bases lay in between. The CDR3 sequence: CSVSDGSDTQYF. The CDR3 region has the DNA TGCAGCGTTTCCGACGGTTCAGATACGCAGTATTTT.

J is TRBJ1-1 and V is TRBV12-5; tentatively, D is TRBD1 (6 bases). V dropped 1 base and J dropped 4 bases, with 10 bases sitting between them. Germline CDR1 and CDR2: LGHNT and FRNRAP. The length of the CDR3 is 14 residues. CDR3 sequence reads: CASGLEGGSTEAFF. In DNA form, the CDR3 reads TGTGCTAGTGGTTTGGAGGGGGGAAGCACTGAAGCTTTCTTT.